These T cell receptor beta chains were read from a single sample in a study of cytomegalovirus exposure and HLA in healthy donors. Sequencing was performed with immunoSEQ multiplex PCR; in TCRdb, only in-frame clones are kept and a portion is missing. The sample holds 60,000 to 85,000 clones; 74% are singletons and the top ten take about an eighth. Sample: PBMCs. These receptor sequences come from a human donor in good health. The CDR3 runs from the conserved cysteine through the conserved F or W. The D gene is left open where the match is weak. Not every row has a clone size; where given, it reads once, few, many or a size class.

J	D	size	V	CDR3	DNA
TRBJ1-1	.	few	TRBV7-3	CASSPTVNTEAFF	TGTGCCAGCAGCCCGACAGTGAACACTGAAGCTTTCTTT
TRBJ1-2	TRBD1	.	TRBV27	CASSLTPGGWIDGYTF	TGTGCCAGCAGTTTAACTCCAGGGGGCTGGATCGATGGCTACACCTTC
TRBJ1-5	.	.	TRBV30	CAWRGRADQPQHF	TGTGCCTGGAGAGGGAGGGCGGATCAGCCCCAGCATTTT
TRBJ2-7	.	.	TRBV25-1	CASTPNQAYEQYF	TGTGCCAGCACTCCGAATCAGGCCTACGAGCAGTACTTC
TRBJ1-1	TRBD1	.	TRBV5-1	CASTTGGAGTEAFF	TGCGCCAGCACGACAGGGGGCGCGGGCACTGAAGCTTTCTTT
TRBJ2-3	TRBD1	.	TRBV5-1	CASRQGAGDTQYF	TGCGCCAGCAGACAGGGGGCGGGAGATACGCAGTATTTT
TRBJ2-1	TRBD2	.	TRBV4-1	CARATSGWGTYNEQFF	TGCGCCAGAGCTACTAGCGGGTGGGGAACCTACAATGAGCAGTTCTTC
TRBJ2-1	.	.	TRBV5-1	CASSYLSQGSTNNEQFF	TGCGCCAGCAGCTACCTTTCTCAGGGCTCCACCAACAATGAGCAGTTCTTC
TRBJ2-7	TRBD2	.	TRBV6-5	CASEAGVGHYEQYF	TGTGCCAGCGAAGCGGGAGTCGGTCACTACGAGCAGTACTTC
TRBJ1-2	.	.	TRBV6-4	CASSDSEGAYGYTF	TGTGCCAGCAGTGACTCTGAGGGAGCGTATGGCTACACCTTC
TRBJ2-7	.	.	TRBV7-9	CASSLEQYEQYF	TGTGCCAGCAGCTTAGAACAGTACGAGCAGTACTTC
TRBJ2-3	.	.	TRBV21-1	CASSKVKGDRCTDTQYF	TGTGCCAGCAGCAAAGTAAAGGGGGACAGGTGCACAGATACGCAGTATTTT
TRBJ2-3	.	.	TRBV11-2	CASSLDSGLTSTDTQYF	TGTGCCAGCAGCTTAGATTCGGGACTGACTAGCACAGATACGCAGTATTTT
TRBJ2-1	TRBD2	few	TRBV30	CAWRSLAGDNEQFF	TGTGCCTGGAGATCACTAGCGGGAGACAATGAGCAGTTCTTC
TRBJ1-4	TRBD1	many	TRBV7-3	CASSLTDPGDSPGVVATENEKLFF	TGTGCCAGCAGCTTAACGGATCCTGGGGACAGTCCCGGGGTTGTGGCAACTGAAAATGAAAAACTGTTTTTT
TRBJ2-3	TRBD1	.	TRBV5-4	CASSRDSTTDTQYF	TGTGCCAGCAGCCGGGACAGCACCACAGATACGCAGTATTTT
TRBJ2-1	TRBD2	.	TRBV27	CASSLLGEGDHNEQFF	TGTGCCAGCAGTTTATTGGGGGAGGGCGACCACAATGAGCAGTTCTTC
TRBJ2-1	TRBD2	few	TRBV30	CAWSSGDRFFSGRGNNEQFF	TGTGCCTGGAGCTCCGGCGACAGATTCTTTAGCGGGAGAGGGAACAATGAGCAGTTCTTC
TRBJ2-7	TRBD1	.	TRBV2	CASDRDRSSYEQYF	TGTGCCAGCGATAGGGACAGGAGCTCCTACGAGCAGTACTTC
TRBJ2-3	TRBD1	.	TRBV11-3	CASSPRQGLTDTQYF	TGTGCCAGCAGCCCAAGACAGGGTCTGACAGATACGCAGTATTTT
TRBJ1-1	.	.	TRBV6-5	CASSYSRGAAFF	TGTGCCAGCAGTTACTCGCGGGGTGCAGCTTTCTTT
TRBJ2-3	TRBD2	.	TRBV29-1	CSVLGRAGSDTQYF	TGCAGCGTACTCGGGAGGGCCGGGTCAGATACGCAGTATTTT
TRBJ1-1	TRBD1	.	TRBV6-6	CASSTGGGTEAFF	TGTGCCAGCTCAACAGGGGGCGGCACTGAAGCTTTCTTT
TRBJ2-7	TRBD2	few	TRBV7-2	CASSFLAASYEQYF	TGTGCCAGCAGCTTTCTAGCGGCTTCCTACGAGCAGTACTTC
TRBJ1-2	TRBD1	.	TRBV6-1	CASEMGTGKGYTF	TGTGCCAGCGAGATGGGGACAGGGAAAGGCTACACCTTC
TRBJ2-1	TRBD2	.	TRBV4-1	CASSQVTRENNEQFF	TGCGCCAGCAGCCAAGTAACGCGGGAGAACAATGAGCAGTTCTTC
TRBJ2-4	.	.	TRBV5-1	CASSLAREAKNIQYF	TGCGCCAGCAGCTTGGCCAGGGAAGCCAAAAACATTCAGTACTTC
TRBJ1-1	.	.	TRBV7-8	CASSPTNPRGTEAFF	TGTGCCAGCAGCCCAACCAACCCCAGGGGCACTGAAGCTTTCTTT
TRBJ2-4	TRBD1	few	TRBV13	CASSLGQGARNIQYF	TGTGCCAGCAGCCTAGGACAGGGGGCTAGAAACATTCAGTACTTC
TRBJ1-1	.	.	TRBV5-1	CASSQDSFNTEAFF	TGCGCCAGCAGCCAGGACAGTTTTAACACTGAAGCTTTCTTT
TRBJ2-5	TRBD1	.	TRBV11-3	CASSPDRGETQYF	TGTGCCAGCAGCCCGGACAGGGGGGAGACCCAGTACTTC
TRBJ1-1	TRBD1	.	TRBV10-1	CASSFTGGGANTEAFF	TGCGCCAGCAGTTTTACAGGGGGCGGTGCGAACACTGAAGCTTTCTTT
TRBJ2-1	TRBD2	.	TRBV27	CASTLRLAGGTEQFF	TGTGCCAGCACCCTACGATTAGCGGGAGGGACTGAGCAGTTCTTC
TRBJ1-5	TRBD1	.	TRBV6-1	CASSLPTGGNQPQHF	TGTGCCAGCAGTCTTCCTACAGGGGGCAATCAGCCCCAGCATTTT
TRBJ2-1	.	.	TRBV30	CAWSVPRLDEQFF	TGTGCCTGGAGTGTTCCGAGATTGGATGAGCAGTTCTTC
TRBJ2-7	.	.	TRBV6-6	CASSYRDTSYEQYF	TGTGCCAGCAGTTACCGGGACACAAGCTACGAGCAGTACTTC
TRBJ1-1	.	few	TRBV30	CACRAVGWGPGEAFF	TGTGCCTGTCGTGCGGTAGGCTGGGGGCCGGGTGAAGCTTTCTTT
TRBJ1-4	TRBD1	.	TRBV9	CASSGDRSNEKLFF	TGTGCCAGCAGCGGGGACAGATCTAATGAAAAACTGTTTTTT
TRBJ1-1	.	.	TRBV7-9	CASSYPRLNTEAFF	TGTGCCAGCAGCTACCCCAGACTTAACACTGAAGCTTTCTTT
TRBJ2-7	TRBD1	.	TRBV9	CASSQAGQGSYEQYF	TGTGCCAGCAGTCAAGCGGGACAGGGGTCCTACGAGCAGTACTTC